This T cell receptor beta chain is from a study of T-cell reconstitution after alpha-beta-depleted transplantation in children. Preparation of the TCRbeta library was carried out with unique molecular identifiers. TCRdb independently ran MiXCR on the PCR reads; one entry per CDR3 protein. The sample carries about 200,000 distinct CDR3 sequences, 14% to 15% recorded once. This clonotype has ten or more counts. CDR3 length: 13 amino acids. The junction had 6 bases not matched to a gene; V was cut back by 2 bases and J by 10 bases. Sequenced here: PBMCs from the stem cell graft donor, sampled from the stem cell graft. The chain uses TRBV12-3 or TRBV12-4 and TRBJ2-5, with TRBD2 matching over 8 bases. The receptor comes from a human donor who donated a stem cell graft to a child with acute lymphoblastic leukemia. CDR3: CASSLQLAGHQYF. DNA for the CDR3: TGTGCCAGCAGTTTACAGCTAGCGGGCCACCAGTACTTC.